The 18 T cell receptor beta chains below come from one sample, sequenced in a study of blood T cell repertoires in COVID-19. The assay was immunoSEQ multiplex PCR, and TCRdb's table has in-frame clones only and misses some. Of some 130,000 clones in the sample, around 84% were seen once. Sequences were obtained from PBMCs or T cells enriched from blood (not recorded which). The receptors were sampled from a man in his forties with acute COVID-19.

This clone has a handful of counts. This chain links TRBV28 with TRBJ1-4; 7 nucleotides align to TRBD1. V lost 5 bases, J lost 5 bases, and 5 bases stayed unmatched. From germline, CDR1 is MDHEN and CDR2 SYDVKM. This CDR3 is 14 amino acids long. DNA of the CDR3: TGTGCCAGCAGTCGTTCAGGGGGGAATGAAAAACTGTTTTTT. It is translated as CASSRSGGNEKLFF.

V is TRBV2 and J is TRBJ2-3; no reliable D call. V was cut by 6 bases and J by 4 bases, with 5 bases left in between. The CDR3 consists of 11 residues. The V gene's germline CDR1 is SNHLY and CDR2 FYNNEI. This chain's CDR3 is CASSFSDTQYF. CDR3 coding DNA: TGTGCCAGCAGCTTTTCAGATACGCAGTATTTT.

The V and J genes are TRBV6-5 and TRBJ2-7; 7 positions agree with TRBD2. Germline V gene sequence: CDR1 MNHEY, CDR2 SVGAGI. The CDR3 consists of 15 residues. With V trimmed by 0 bases and J by 4 bases, 6 bases remained unmatched. CDR3 bases: TGTGCCAGCAGTTACTCCGGACTAGTTGCGTACGAGCAGTACTTC. Amino acids: CASSYSGLVAYEQYF.

In this sample, this clone turned up once. V is TRBV7-9 and J is TRBJ1-1, with TRBD1 identical over 10 bases. This CDR3 contains 14 residues. Trimming at V came to 6 bases and at J to 7 bases, leaving 8 bases not matched to a gene. Germline CDR1 SEHNR, CDR2 FQNEAQ (reference sequence). In nucleotides, the CDR3 is TGTGCCAGCAGGACTGGACAGGGGGTCGATGAAGCTTTCTTT. Amino acids: CASRTGQGVDEAFF.

The chain uses TRBV18 and TRBJ1-5; D gene uncertain. Germline CDR1 and CDR2: KGHSH and LQKENI. The CDR3 is 10 amino acids. The V gene lost 6 bases and the J gene lost 9 bases, with 6 bases spanning the gap. The CDR3 spells CASSNWPQHF. The DNA for the CDR3 is TGTGCCAGCTCCAACTGGCCCCAGCATTTT.

This clone was seen a few times. The chain employs TRBV28 and TRBJ2-7; 8 bases match TRBD1. There are 16 residues in the CDR3. The J segment lost 2 bases and the V segment lost 6 bases, leaving 12 bases of the junction unmatched. Germline values: CDR1 MDHEN, CDR2 SYDVKM. CDR3 DNA sequence: TGTGCCAGCAGCTCATCCGGGACAGGACATACCTACGAGCAGTACTTC. It yields the protein CASSSSGTGHTYEQYF.

The chain carries TRBV6-5 and TRBJ2-5; 7 nucleotides agree with TRBD2. Losses at the gene ends were 10 bases for V and 6 bases for J; bases not matched to a gene: 14. The CDR3 has 14 amino acids. Germline V gene lookup returns CDR1 MNHEY and CDR2 SVGAGI. The CDR3 DNA follows: TGTGCCATCCATTCCTCCCAGCGGGAAAAGACCCAGTACTTC. Translating gives CAIHSSQREKTQYF.

CDR3 coding DNA: TGTGCCAGCAGCCTCGTGGATACGCAGTATTTT. This gives the protein CASSLVDTQYF. The chain joins TRBV2 to TRBJ2-3; D gene uncertain. This CDR3 spans 11 amino acids. V was shortened by 6 bases and J by 6 bases, with 7 bases between the two germline ends. Germline V lookup: CDR1 SNHLY, CDR2 FYNNEI.

The chain combines TRBV27 with TRBJ1-5; 8 bases are a match to TRBD1. CDR3 size: 16 residues. Germline CDR1 and CDR2: MNHEY and SMNVEV (reference sequence). Germline trimming cut 6 bases from V and 3 bases from J; bases unmatched to any gene: 10. Here the CDR3 DNA reads TGTGCCAGCAGAAAGAGCCCAGGGGGCAACAATCAGCCCCAGCATTTT. Amino acid sequence: CASRKSPGGNNQPQHF.

The V gene is TRBV28, the J gene TRBJ1-4, with TRBD1 matching 7 bases. Germline V gene sequence: CDR1 MDHEN, CDR2 SYDVKM. Trimming removed 3 bases from V and 4 bases from J; junction bases left unmatched: 8. CDR3 length: 16 amino acids. CDR3 DNA sequence: TGTGCCAGCAGTTTGGGACAGCTAACCATTAATGAAAAACTGTTTTTT. Translated: CASSLGQLTINEKLFF.

This clone appeared once. The V and J genes are TRBV20-1 and TRBJ1-2; D gene uncertain. The length of the CDR3 is 11 residues. Trimming took 7 bases from V and 5 from J, leaving 11 bases between them. From germline, CDR1 is DFQATT and CDR2 SNEGSKA (reference sequence). In nucleotides, the CDR3 is TGCAGTGGCACCGGGGTATATGGCTACACCTTC. This codes for CSGTGVYGYTF.

This clone has a single count. CDR3 loop: CASSLVADQPQHF. CDR3 nucleotide sequence: TGTGCCAGCAGTTTAGTTGCGGATCAGCCCCAGCATTTT. The V gene is TRBV12-3 or TRBV12-4, the J gene TRBJ1-5; no clear D gene. Trimming took 1 base from V and 5 from J, leaving 6 bases between them. This CDR3 has 13 residues.

V usage is TRBV27 and J usage is TRBJ1-6; D possibly corresponds to TRBD1 (6 bases). Between the trimmed V and J ends, which lost 4 bases and 10 bases, there was a span of 23 bases. CDR1 and CDR2 from the germline V gene are MNHEY and SMNVEV (reference sequence). The CDR3 is 17 amino acids. The CDR3 coding sequence is TGTGCCAGCAGTTCTAAAAGCGGGGGGCTTGTCGCATCACCCCTCCACTTT. It is translated as CASSSKSGGLVASPLHF.

The chain joins TRBV9 to TRBJ2-1, with 8 bases that match TRBD2. With 4 bases clipped from V and 2 bases from J, the junction kept 11 bases outside the gene matches. Per the germline V gene, CDR1 is SGDLS and CDR2 is YYNGEE. This CDR3 region has 17 residues. CDR3 sequence reads: CASSPAPPGGAYNEQFF. The CDR3 DNA follows: TGTGCCAGCAGCCCCGCCCCTCCGGGGGGGGCCTACAATGAGCAGTTCTTC.

As regards this clone: At one end, the junction sequence differs from germline, possibly due to a read error. The chain recombines TRBV3-1 (or the pseudogene TRBV3-2) with TRBJ2-7, with D unresolved. CDR1 LGHDT and CDR2 YNNKEL come from the germline V gene (reference sequence). This CDR3 spans 11 amino acids. The CDR3 spells CASSQDYQQYF. CDR3 in DNA: TGTGCCAGCAGCCAAGACTACCAGCAGTACTTC.

V and J are TRBV24-1 and TRBJ1-1, with a weak D call TRBD1 (6 bases). The CDR3 runs to 13 residues. Germline CDR1 reads KGHDR; CDR2 reads SFDVKD. With 9 bases removed from V and 3 bases from J, the gap between germline ends came to 13 bases. The CDR3 sequence is CATGPTGDTEAFF. The CDR3 nucleotides are TGTGCCACCGGGCCGACAGGCGACACTGAAGCTTTCTTT.

The chain has TRBV7-3 and TRBJ1-1; TRBD1 agrees at 7 bases. With 5 bases clipped from V and 0 bases from J, the junction kept 6 bases outside the gene matches. The CDR3 is made up of 15 amino acids. The germline gives CDR1 SGHTA, CDR2 FQGTGA. The DNA for the CDR3 is TGTGCCAGCAGCCCATCCGGGACAGTGAACACTGAAGCTTTCTTT. Residues: CASSPSGTVNTEAFF.

The chain uses TRBV5-1 and TRBJ2-5, with a weak D call TRBD2 (6 bases). Trimming removed 6 bases at V and 8 bases at J, with 23 bases between. CDR3 length: 15 amino acids. CDR1 and CDR2 (germline): SGHRS, YFSETQ. CDR3 DNA: TGCGCCAGCACCCCCCGCGGGGACGGCCCGGAAACCCAGTACTTC. Residues: CASTPRGDGPETQYF.